This entry lists 14 T cell receptor beta chains sequenced from one sample in a study of response to subunit inactivated influenza vaccine (dated 2018 in TCRdb). According to the study, the label for this sample's time point signals: 45 days after influenza vaccine administration. Receptors were amplified or captured by RT-PCR. The listed sequencing device is Illumina HiSeq 2500. TCRdb applied fastp at Q25 and MiXCR to the public reads, then kept only in-frame beta chains. CDR3 protein duplicates are merged, each entry listing the most common genes and DNA. A total of about 480,000 distinct CDR3 sequences appear in this sample, 13% of them only once. The ten largest clonotypes hold around 13% of the sample. This sample comprised PBMCs from blood, obtained about 6 weeks after vaccination. The receptors derive from a man over 45 who received an inactivated influenza vaccine. Donor details come from another sample of the same person, matched by shared clones.

The rearrangement joins TRBV28 to TRBJ2-7; possibly TRBD1 for D (6 bases). CDR1 is MDHEN and CDR2 is SYDVKM in the germline V gene. CDR3 size: 14 residues. Trimming took off 5 bases at V and 5 bases at J, with 16 bases between the two ends. DNA for the CDR3: TGTGCCAGCAGTCGGGACAATGTAAAGAACGAGCAGTACTTC. It yields the protein CASSRDNVKNEQYF.

In this sample, this clonotype turned up many times. V and J are TRBV29-1 and TRBJ2-7, with TRBD1 identical over 8 bases. Germline V gene lookup returns CDR1 SQVTM and CDR2 ANQGSEA. V lost 4 bases, J lost 5 bases, and 10 bases stayed unmatched. This CDR3 region has 14 residues. CDR3 DNA sequence: TGCAGCGTTGGGACGGACAGGGAAAAGCACGAGCAGTACTTC. Its translation: CSVGTDREKHEQYF.

A few counts support this clonotype. V usage is TRBV12-3 or TRBV12-4 and J usage is TRBJ2-4; possible D gene TRBD1, 6 bases. This CDR3 region has 16 residues. Trimming removed 5 bases from V and 0 bases from J, with 14 bases in between. This chain's CDR3 is CASSLGQTLAKNIQYF. In nucleotides, the CDR3 is TGTGCCAGCAGTCTAGGACAGACTCTAGCCAAAAACATTCAGTACTTC.

A few counts support this clonotype. The CDR3 here is CSVGGPGANVLTF. The CDR3 nucleotides read TGCAGCGTTGGAGGGCCTGGGGCCAACGTCCTGACTTTC. The chain uses TRBV29-1 and TRBJ2-6; the D gene is possibly TRBD2 (5 bases). V gave up 4 bases and J gave up 2 bases, with 6 bases separating them. Germline lookup yields CDR1 SQVTM and CDR2 ANQGSEA. This CDR3 is 13 amino acids long.

This clonotype has ten or more counts. This rearrangement joins TRBV29-1 to TRBJ2-7; TRBD1 is a possible D gene (6 bases). Trimming took off 7 bases at V and 5 bases at J, with 18 bases between the two ends. The length of the CDR3 is 13 residues. Looked up from germline, CDR1 is SQVTM and CDR2 is ANQGSEA. The CDR3 bases are TGCAGCGCATACAGAGACAGGACCGACGAGCAGTACTTC. Translating it yields CSAYRDRTDEQYF.

Only a few counts were recorded for this clonotype. The V gene is TRBV7-2, the J gene TRBJ2-2, with 7 bases fitting TRBD1. This CDR3 has 14 residues. With 5 bases clipped from V and 3 bases from J, the junction kept 3 bases outside the gene matches. The germline gives CDR1 SGHTA, CDR2 FQGNSA. In nucleotides, the CDR3 is TGTGCCAGCAGCCGACAGGGAGACACCGGGGAGCTGTTTTTT. Translated: CASSRQGDTGELFF.

In its sample, this clonotype was seen a few times. The chain has TRBV20-1 and TRBJ2-1; no definite D call. V was pared by 0 bases and J by 3 bases, with 12 bases between. The germline V gene has CDR1 DFQATT and CDR2 SNEGSKA (reference sequence). The CDR3 extends over 15 amino acids. The CDR3 sequence is CSARDRGPRYNEQFF. In nucleotides, the CDR3 is TGCAGTGCTAGAGATCGCGGACCCCGCTACAATGAGCAGTTCTTC.

This clonotype was observed many times. This chain uses TRBV4-2 with TRBJ2-2; TRBD1 aligns across 9 bases. Germline-derived CDR1 and CDR2 are LGHNA and YNFKEQ. The CDR3 contains 16 residues. Losses at the gene ends were 4 bases for V and 6 bases for J; bases not matched to a gene: 9. Here the CDR3 reads CASSLGQGMVSGELFF. The CDR3 nucleotides read TGTGCCAGCAGCCTGGGACAGGGAATGGTTTCCGGGGAGCTGTTTTTT.

This chain connects TRBV5-6 to TRBJ1-1; D possibly corresponds to TRBD1 (6 bases). Trimming took off 3 bases at V and 0 bases at J, with 12 bases between the two ends. Germline V gene lookup returns CDR1 SGHDT and CDR2 YYEEEE. This CDR3 comprises 15 residues. The CDR3 here is CASSYGTLMNTEAFF. DNA for the CDR3: TGTGCCAGCAGCTACGGGACACTTATGAACACTGAAGCTTTCTTT.

This sequence joins TRBV10-3 and TRBJ2-3, with D uncertain. Trimming removed 7 bases from V and 0 bases from J, with 11 bases in between. CDR3 length: 14 amino acids. Germline assignment: CDR1 ENHRY and CDR2 SYGVKD. CDR3 nucleotide sequence: TGTGCCATCAACGACGGAGCCAGCACAGATACGCAGTATTTT. Its translation: CAINDGASTDTQYF.

This clonotype was detected a few times. V and J are TRBV4-2 and TRBJ2-2; D perhaps matches TRBD1 (5 bases). The CDR3 has 17 residues. Deletions cut 0 bases from V and 2 bases from J, with 13 bases between. CDR1 LGHNA and CDR2 YNFKEQ come from the germline V gene. This chain's CDR3 is CASSQDLGQGNTGELFF. The DNA for the CDR3 is TGTGCCAGCAGCCAAGATCTCGGGCAGGGTAACACCGGGGAGCTGTTTTTT.

This clonotype was picked up many times. The J gene is TRBJ2-2, the V gene TRBV6-5; either TRBD1 or TRBD2 may supply D (5 bases each). Looked up from germline, CDR1 is MNHEY and CDR2 is SVGAGI. The V and J ends lost 0 bases and 6 bases respectively, with 8 bases between them. CDR3 length: 14 residues. The CDR3 DNA reads TGTGCCAGCAGTTACTCGAGGGGTTCCGGGGAGCTGTTTTTT. Protein sequence: CASSYSRGSGELFF.

This clonotype turned up a few times. The rearrangement links TRBV5-8 to TRBJ2-7; 10 bases align to TRBD2. The CDR3 has 15 amino acids. CDR1 and CDR2 (germline): SGHTS, YDEGEE. Germline trimming cut 4 bases from V and 2 bases from J; bases unmatched to any gene: 6. The CDR3 DNA reads as TGTGCCAGCAGCCGTACCGGGACTAGCGCCTACGAGCAGTACTTC. Amino acid sequence: CASSRTGTSAYEQYF.

This clonotype was counted only a few times. This sequence joins TRBV29-1 and TRBJ2-3, with TRBD2 matching over 15 bases. CDR3 length: 15 amino acids. The germline gives CDR1 SQVTM, CDR2 ANQGSEA. The V segment lost 6 bases and the J segment 6 bases; nucleotides outside the gene matches: 7. The DNA for the CDR3 is TGCAGCGTCATCGGACTAGCGGGGGGGTTCGATACGCAGTATTTT. Translated, it gives CSVIGLAGGFDTQYF.